The clone carrying this T cell receptor beta chain has more than one count but fewer than ten. This specimen belongs to a study of CD8+CD57+ T cells in acquired aplastic anemia. The template for TCR beta VDJ and CDR3 sequence profiling was genomic DNA. TCRdb fed the reads into MiXCR, producing one record per CDR3 protein. The data contain hundreds of thousands of distinct CDR3 sequences, 60% to 80% of them singletons. Specimen: sorted CD4+, CD8+, or CD8+CD57+ T cells (not recorded which) from PBMCs. This clonotype originated in a human donor in good health, serving as a control.

CDR3 DNA: TGTGCCAGCAGCCAAGGGTCGGGATACGGGGGGGAATCCTACAATGAGCAGTTCTTC. This gives the protein CASSQGSGYGGESYNEQFF. The genes are TRBV7-9 and TRBJ2-1; TRBD2 matches 8 bases. Germline CDR1 reads SEHNR; CDR2 reads FQNEAQ (reference sequence). The V segment lost 5 bases and the J segment 1 base; nucleotides outside the gene matches: 16. This CDR3 is built from 19 residues.